The 4 T cell receptor beta chains presented below share a single source sample, sequenced in a study of cytotoxic CD8 clonotypes in ibrutinib-treated CLL. Assay: immunoSEQ multiplex PCR; the TCRdb copy retains only in-frame clones and omits some. The repertoire has over 150,000 clones, more than 65% of them found once; the top ten carry roughly 2%. The starting material was PBMCs, obtained after 12 months of ibrutinib treatment. All receptors come from a human donor with chronic lymphocytic leukemia.

A few counts support this clone. CDR3 loop: CASSPDASAVEAFF. The CDR3 region has the DNA TGTGCCAGCTCACCTGACGCATCCGCAGTTGAAGCTTTCTTT. The chain recombines TRBV18 with TRBJ1-1; no definite D call. The CDR3 is made up of 14 amino acids. Trimming left V 3 bases short and J 7 bases short, with 15 bases between. Germline V gene sequence: CDR1 KGHSH, CDR2 LQKENI.

V and J are TRBV28 and TRBJ1-4, with 8 bases lining up with TRBD1. There are 15 residues in the CDR3. J gave up 0 bases and V 11 bases, and 8 bases lay outside the gene matches. Germline CDR1 MDHEN, CDR2 SYDVKM. DNA for the CDR3: TGTGCCTTAGGGACAGGAACTTCAACTAATGAAAAACTGTTTTTT. Protein product: CALGTGTSTNEKLFF.

A single count supports this clone. Here the CDR3 DNA reads TGTGCCAGCAGCTTGGTCGGGAGCATGAACACTGAAGCTTTCTTT. It is translated as CASSLVGSMNTEAFF. The chain combines TRBV5-4 with TRBJ1-1; D ambiguous. Between the trimmed V and J ends, which lost 0 bases and 0 bases, there was a span of 9 bases. The length of the CDR3 is 15 residues. Per germline, CDR1 SGHNT and CDR2 YYREEE (reference sequence).

The chain combines TRBV7-8 with TRBJ2-3; TRBD1 matches at 12 bases. Germline V gene sequence: CDR1 SGHVS, CDR2 FQNEAQ. V was pared by 3 bases and J by 3 bases, with 4 bases of the junction left unmatched. The CDR3 runs 16 residues. Written as DNA, the CDR3 is TGTGCCAGCAGCTTGGGACAGGGGGCATCAACAGATACGCAGTATTTT. This encodes CASSLGQGASTDTQYF.